The 2 T cell receptor beta chains below come from one sample, sequenced in a study of cytomegalovirus exposure and HLA in healthy donors. The PCR had 60 Vbeta and 13 Jbeta primers. Assay: immunoSEQ multiplex PCR; the TCRdb copy retains only in-frame clones and omits some. The sample has about 55,000 clones, about 84% seen once. Sample: PBMCs. These receptors all stem from a female donor in good health and CMV-seronegative.

V and J are TRBV23-1 and TRBJ2-7, with D perhaps matching TRBD1 (6 bases). TRBV23-1 is reported as an ORF; its role is uncertain. The CDR3 spans 18 residues. Between the trimmed V and J ends, which lost 0 bases and 0 bases, there was a span of 18 bases. CDR3 sequence: CASSQSKLGQTHSYEQYF. The DNA for the CDR3 is TGCGCCAGCAGTCAATCAAAGCTCGGACAGACCCACTCCTACGAGCAGTACTTC.

The chain uses TRBV6-1 and TRBJ1-2; 9 bases match TRBD1. Germline V gene lookup returns CDR1 MNHNS and CDR2 SASEGT. V trimming: 4 bases; J trimming: 7 bases; junction bases outside the gene matches: 4. This CDR3 comprises 13 residues. CDR3 sequence (DNA): TGTGCCAGCAGTGGGGACAGGGTTCTTGGCTACACCTTC. This encodes CASSGDRVLGYTF.